The entry below describes one T cell receptor beta chain. A much larger clone lies a single base off, so this may be a read error. What was amplified from RNA transcripts were TCR beta CDR3 regions. A set of HTBI primers served as the primers for a first-round RT-PCR of the TCR CDR3. TCRdb re-called the multiplex PCR reads with MiXCR, one entry per CDR3 protein. The sample includes approximately 270,000 distinct CDR3 sequences, roughly 14% of them seen just once. This sample was taken from a study of T cells in Graves' hyperthyroidism and ophthalmopathy. Germline V CDR1 and CDR2: SGHKS, YYEKEE (reference sequence). The CDR3 is 14 residues long.

V and J are TRBV5-5 and TRBJ2-7, with 11 nucleotides matching TRBD1. Sequencing was performed on blood. The receptor was derived from a woman aged 40 to 49 with Graves' hyperthyroidism that later progressed to Graves' ophthalmopathy. The chain's CDR3 is CASSSGQGAIEHYF. The DNA for the CDR3 is TGTGCCAGCAGCTCTGGACAGGGGGCCATCGAGCACTACTTC.